The source of this T cell receptor beta chain is a study of CD8 T cells in ankylosing spondylitis. Scientists made TCR beta libraries using quantitative 5'-RACE with molecular barcodes. TCRdb reanalysed the 5' RACE reads using MiXCR and keeps one entry per CDR3 protein. In the table there are under 130,000 distinct CDR3 sequences, less than 25% of which are singletons. Study-wide results and caveats: Disease-associated clones were reportedly significantly overrepresented in matched ankylosing spondylitis synovial fluid. Clones that were linked to disease were CD8+ and were relatively rare in peripheral blood. Ankylosing spondylitis blood appeared to be characterized by a TCR beta motif of 7 to 9 highly homologous variants.

This clonotype was observed a few times. Its specificity is unknown. The CDR3 extends over 14 amino acids. V lost 3 bases and J 4 bases, leaving 15 bases between the germline ends. Germline CDR1 and CDR2: DFQATT and SNEGSKA (reference sequence). Sequenced: synovial fluid, either unsorted or a sorted T cell fraction (not recorded which). This TCR came from a male donor with ankylosing spondylitis. The V and J genes are TRBV20-1 and TRBJ1-2; tentatively, D is TRBD1 (5 bases). The CDR3 protein is CSASYTTGPYGYTF. CDR3 coding DNA: TGCAGTGCTAGTTACACAACAGGTCCCTATGGCTACACCTTC.